What follows are 8 T cell receptor beta chains derived from one specimen sequenced in a study of T cells after yellow fever vaccination. TCRdb independently ran MiXCR on the 5' RACE reads; one entry per CDR3 protein. The sample gives around 590,000 distinct CDR3 sequences, about 12% of which show up once; just under 15% is in the top ten. The starting material was PBMCs, obtained on the day of the yellow fever booster vaccination. Source of these receptors: a man younger than 40 who received the YFV17D yellow fever vaccine.

The chain recombines TRBV7-6 with TRBJ2-7; D not certain. The CDR3 spans 13 residues. V was pared by 5 bases and J by 0 bases, with 8 bases between. From germline, CDR1 is SGHVS and CDR2 FNYEAQ. CDR3 coding DNA: TGTGCCAGCAGCGACCTAAGCTCCTACGAGCAGTACTTC. This encodes CASSDLSSYEQYF.

The gene calls are TRBV6-5 and TRBJ2-3; 9 bases line up with TRBD2. The CDR3 runs 17 residues. Germline V gene data show CDR1 as MNHEY and CDR2 as SVGAGI. V shed 0 bases and J 3 bases; nucleotides not matched to a gene: 7. CDR3 protein: CASSYSQAGGPTDTQYF. The CDR3 DNA sequence: TGTGCCAGCAGTTACTCGCAGGCGGGAGGGCCAACAGATACGCAGTATTTT.

The chain couples TRBV7-2 to TRBJ2-5; D may match TRBD1 or TRBD2 (5 bases each). Germline V gives CDR1 SGHTA, CDR2 FQGNSA. The CDR3 covers 15 residues. V dropped 3 bases and J dropped 5 bases, with 16 bases sitting between them. The CDR3 bases are TGTGCCAGCAGCTTCTTTGAGGGACGCCAGGAGACCCAGTACTTC. It codes for CASSFFEGRQETQYF.

There are a few counts of this clonotype. CDR3 in DNA: TGTGCCAGCAGTCAGAGCGGGCTGATATCGGCCGGGGAGCTGTTTTTT. Its protein is CASSQSGLISAGELFF. The rearrangement joins TRBV6-1 to TRBJ2-2; D is perhaps TRBD2 (6 bases). Germline lookup yields CDR1 MNHNS and CDR2 SASEGT. There are 16 residues in the CDR3. Trimming stripped 5 bases from V and 6 bases from J, with 19 bases between.

The table lists this clonotype with a few counts. The CDR3 region has the DNA TGTGCCAGCAGCCCGAGACTAGCGGGTCAGTTCTTC. The encoded protein is CASSPRLAGQFF. The rearrangement links TRBV7-2 to TRBJ2-1; 10 bases line up with TRBD2. The trim removed 5 bases at V and 13 bases at J, leaving 5 bases unmatched. The CDR3 covers 12 residues. The V gene's germline CDR1 is SGHTA and CDR2 FQGNSA.

The chain combines TRBV7-2 with TRBJ2-1; 12 nucleotides match TRBD2. Germline assignment: CDR1 SGHTA and CDR2 FQGNSA. This CDR3 has 17 residues. The trim removed 1 base at V and 8 bases at J, leaving 9 bases unmatched. Written as DNA, the CDR3 is TGTGCCAGCAGCTTAGTCCGTGCTAGCGGGGGGGGACATGAGCAGTTCTTC. It is translated as CASSLVRASGGGHEQFF.

The CDR3 loop reads CASNLGGSDEKLFF. The CDR3 DNA reads TGCGCCAGCAACCTAGGGGGCTCGGATGAAAAACTGTTTTTT. The rearrangement links TRBV10-2 to TRBJ1-4; 7 bases are a match to TRBD1. V trimming: 7 bases; J trimming: 6 bases; junction bases outside the gene matches: 8. CDR3 length equals 14 residues. Germline V gives CDR1 WSHSY, CDR2 SAAADI.

The chain employs TRBV6-5 and TRBJ1-6; no definite D call. This CDR3 has 15 residues. Germline loops: CDR1 MNHEY, CDR2 SVGAGI. V was shortened by 0 bases and J by 8 bases, with 11 bases between the two germline ends. The CDR3 DNA follows: TGTGCCAGCAGTTACTCGATGGGAAAGCATTCACCCCTCCACTTT. Its protein product is CASSYSMGKHSPLHF.